Sequencing of this T cell receptor beta chain was carried out in a study of immune heterogeneity within non-small cell lung tumors. This clonotype is labeled medium-sized. The authors amplified TCR beta CDR3 by multiplex PCR with 32 V and 13 J primers. MiXCR was run by TCRdb on the multiplex PCR reads, yielding one entry per CDR3 protein. In the table there are more than 4,500 distinct CDR3 sequences, roughly 22% of which are singletons. The trim removed 6 bases at V and 6 bases at J, leaving 2 bases unmatched. The CDR3 covers 13 residues. The germline V gene encodes CDR1 LNHNV and CDR2 YYDKDF (reference sequence). Template material for each sample was 550 to 650 ng of bulk tumor genomic DNA. Biopsies, several per primary tumor and spaced far apart, were collected during surgery. It was patients with untreated, newly diagnosed non-small cell lung cancer who underwent curative surgery.

This receptor was identified in a man aged 55-75 years with non-small cell lung cancer. The chain recombines TRBV15 with TRBJ1-6, with TRBD1 matching over 7 bases. The material sequenced was lung tumor tissue. CDR3 DNA sequence: TGTGCCACCAGTGGGACAGTTAATTCACCCCTCCACTTT. This encodes CATSGTVNSPLHF.